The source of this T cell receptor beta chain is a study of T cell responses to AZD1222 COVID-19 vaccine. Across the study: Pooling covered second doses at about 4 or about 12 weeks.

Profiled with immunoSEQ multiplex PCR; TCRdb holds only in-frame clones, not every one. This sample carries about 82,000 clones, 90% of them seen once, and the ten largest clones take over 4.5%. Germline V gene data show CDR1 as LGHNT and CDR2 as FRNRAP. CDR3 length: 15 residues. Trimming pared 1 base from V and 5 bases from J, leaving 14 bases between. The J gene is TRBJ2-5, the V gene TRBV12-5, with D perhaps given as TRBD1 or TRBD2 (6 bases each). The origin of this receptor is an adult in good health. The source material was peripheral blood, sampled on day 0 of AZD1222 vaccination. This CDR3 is CASGLDGGAGETQYF. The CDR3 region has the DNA TGTGCTAGTGGTTTGGACGGGGGCGCGGGTGAGACCCAGTACTTC.